The 6 T cell receptor beta chains below were found in one sample sequenced in a study of CD8 T cells in ankylosing spondylitis. Notes on the study in general: A motif of 7 to 9 highly homologous TCR beta variants was seen as apparently characteristic of ankylosing spondylitis blood.

A single record per CDR3 protein comes from TCRdb applying MiXCR to the 5' RACE reads. This sample has 650,000 to 800,000 distinct CDR3 sequences, with under 20% found just once. For these receptors, no antigen is known. The specimen sequenced was blood, either unsorted or a sorted T cell fraction (not recorded which). These receptors were collected from a male donor with ankylosing spondylitis.

J is TRBJ2-7 and V is TRBV30, with a possible D match to TRBD2 (6 bases). The CDR3 runs to 14 residues. The V end was cut by 4 bases, the J end by 4 bases, with 17 bases between. CDR1 GTSNPN and CDR2 SVGIG come from the germline V gene (reference sequence). For the CDR3, the DNA is TGTGCCTGGACTACCCGGGAGTATTTTTACGAGCAGTACTTC. Protein sequence: CAWTTREYFYEQYF.

This clonotype was counted between two and nine times. V and J are TRBV12-3 or TRBV12-4 and TRBJ1-2; no reliable D call. The CDR3 is 13 residues long. Trimming stripped 3 bases from V and 8 bases from J, with 13 bases between. The CDR3 DNA is TGTGCCAGCAGTTTGGTGGGGTCAGGAGGCTACACCTTC. The encoded protein is CASSLVGSGGYTF.

The chain couples TRBV27 to TRBJ1-3, with a weak D call TRBD1 (5 bases). The V end lost 5 bases, the J end lost 4 bases, and 12 bases lay between the germline ends. The CDR3 consists of 14 residues. Per germline, CDR1 MNHEY and CDR2 SMNVEV (reference sequence). In DNA form, the CDR3 reads TGTGCCAGCAGTGGTCACAGGTCAGGAAACACCATATATTTT. Protein: CASSGHRSGNTIYF.

The chain links TRBV7-3 to TRBJ2-7, with unresolved D. V was cut by 2 bases and J by 4 bases, with 9 bases left in between. CDR1 SGHTA and CDR2 FQGTGA come from the germline V gene. The CDR3 is made up of 13 amino acids. The CDR3 coding sequence is TGTGCCAGCAGCTTATACCCAGGATACGAGCAGTACTTC. Its protein is CASSLYPGYEQYF.

As DNA, the CDR3 is TGTGCCAGCAGTTCCGGGCCCGAGGGCTCACCCCTCCACTTT. This codes for CASSSGPEGSPLHF. This rearrangement joins TRBV6-5 to TRBJ1-6, with D unclear. This CDR3 has 14 residues. Germline assignment: CDR1 MNHEY and CDR2 SVGAGI. V dropped 4 bases and J dropped 10 bases, with 14 bases sitting between them.

The V and J genes are TRBV27 and TRBJ2-7, with a weak D call TRBD2 (5 bases). The germline gives CDR1 MNHEY, CDR2 SMNVEV (reference sequence). This CDR3 region has 15 residues. V lost 2 bases and J lost 2, with 13 bases in between. The CDR3 reads CASSLGPSGAYEQYF. Here the CDR3 DNA reads TGTGCCAGCAGTTTAGGCCCCTCCGGGGCCTACGAGCAGTACTTC.